The clone carrying this TCR beta chain counts as medium-sized. Its antigen is still unknown. The data stem from a study of spatial heterogeneity in lung cancer. TCRdb itself ran the 5' RACE reads through MiXCR, one entry per CDR3 protein. The sample gives thousands of distinct CDR3 sequences, 3% of which show up once; 12% is in the top ten. Findings of the study overall: Mutation tallies in tumors tracked expanded intratumoral alpha and beta TCR counts. The estimate shows that only about 7% of tumor T cells were covered for alpha and around 13% for beta chains.

The sample's time point: sample taken at primary tumor resection. This clonotype was sampled from a female donor with early-stage non-small cell lung cancer. Sample: lung tumor tissue, taken at surgery.

The DNA for the CDR3 is TGTGCCAGCAGCGGACGGCGGAACACTGAAGCTTTCTTT. This encodes CASSGRRNTEAFF. The J gene is TRBJ1-1, the V gene TRBV6-5; the D is unclear. The CDR3 runs to 13 residues. The germline V and J ends were trimmed by 6 bases and 1 base, with 9 bases remaining between them. The germline V gene encodes CDR1 MNHEY and CDR2 SVGAGI.